The clone carrying this TCR beta chain was counted at least ten times. Its antigen is still unknown. The sample originates from a study of T cells in Graves' hyperthyroidism and ophthalmopathy. Study-wide results and caveats: Classification by a 13 V-J model distinguished ophthalmopathy from stable hyperthyroidism. Expanded thyroid clonotypes (above 0.001) were mostly also found in blood.

The source material, RNA transcripts, was used to amplify TCR beta CDR3 regions. RT-PCR in the first round (using the HTBI primer set) targeted the TCR CDR3. From the multiplex PCR reads, TCRdb called clonotypes with MiXCR, one entry per CDR3 protein. Here the sample spans some 510,000 distinct CDR3 sequences, around 21% being singletons. Germline loops: CDR1 MNHEY, CDR2 SVGAGI. Trimming stripped 2 bases from V and 4 bases from J, with 18 bases between. The CDR3 has 16 amino acids. This chain connects TRBV6-5 to TRBJ2-7, with D perhaps matching TRBD1 or TRBD2 (7 bases each). The sample comprised blood. This sequence was found in a man between 18 and 35 years old with Graves' hyperthyroidism. Written as DNA, the CDR3 is TGTGCCAGCAGTTACGCAAACAGGGGAGCGGGATACGAGCAGTACTTC. This sequence encodes CASSYANRGAGYEQYF.